This TCR beta chain emerged from a study of T cells after yellow fever vaccination. Points from the study as a whole: Bulk-population clonotypes that are abundant could appear as contaminants in FACS-sorted repertoires.

Many counts were recorded for this clonotype. Its antigen is currently unknown. In TCRdb, the 5' RACE reads were re-called with MiXCR into one record per CDR3 protein. The table lists a few hundred thousand distinct CDR3 sequences, about 6.9% of them singletons. The clonotype originates from a man aged 18 to 29 who received the YFV17D yellow fever vaccine. The source material was PBMCs, sampled 35 to 50 days after the first yellow fever vaccination.

CDR3 coding DNA: TGTGCCAGCAGTTTTTCGGGGTCTCTCACAGATACGCAGTATTTT. The encoded protein is CASSFSGSLTDTQYF. This chain links TRBV12-3 or TRBV12-4 with TRBJ2-3, with a weak D call TRBD2 (5 bases). The length of the CDR3 is 15 residues. V was trimmed by 3 bases and J by 2 bases, leaving 12 bases between them.